This T cell receptor beta chain was found in a study of T cell changes during pregnancy in multiple sclerosis. The CDR3 has 11 residues. V lost 7 bases to trimming and J lost 7 bases, with 10 bases between them. The V gene's germline CDR1 is LNHDA and CDR2 SQIVND (reference sequence). Profiling relied on immunoSEQ multiplex PCR, and the TCRdb table lists in-frame clones only, not all of them. Of tens of thousands of clones in the sample, around 89% are singletons; the top ten hold about 3.3%. This chain links TRBV19 with TRBJ1-1; D gene uncertain. The sequencing used CD4+ T cells from peripheral blood mononuclear cells, collected in the first trimester of pregnancy. The TCR sequence derives from a female donor in good health, enrolled as a control in a pregnancy study. CDR3 in amino acids: CASTKTDEAFF. The CDR3 nucleotides are TGTGCCAGTACTAAGACTGATGAAGCTTTCTTT.